What follows are 6 T cell receptor beta chains derived from one specimen sequenced in a study of blood T cells in healthy people across ages. With a J-beta primer mix and a sample-barcoded 5' primer, a second PCR ran about 6 to 11 cycles. TCRdb re-called the 5' RACE reads with MiXCR, one entry per CDR3 protein. The sample consists of some 1.7 million distinct CDR3 sequences, about 28% of them appearing once. Sequences were obtained from blood. The receptor source for this set is a woman between 25 and 40 years old in good health.

The chain uses TRBV7-2 and TRBJ1-3; D not resolved. V dropped 5 bases and J dropped 2 bases, with 10 bases sitting between them. The germline CDR1 and CDR2 sequences are SGHTA and FQGNSA. The CDR3 extends over 14 amino acids. The CDR3 here is CASSPQRAGNTIYF. As DNA, the CDR3 is TGTGCCAGCAGCCCCCAGCGGGCTGGAAACACCATATATTTT.

This chain connects TRBV20-1 to TRBJ2-1, with 9 bases that match TRBD2. The V gene's germline CDR1 is DFQATT and CDR2 SNEGSKA (reference sequence). The CDR3 totals 14 residues. J was trimmed by 2 bases and V by 5 bases; bases with no gene match: 4. The CDR3 protein is CSAVAGATYNEQFF. The CDR3 region has the DNA TGCAGTGCTGTAGCGGGGGCCACCTACAATGAGCAGTTCTTC.

This clonotype was found many times. The V and J genes are TRBV7-2 and TRBJ2-7, with 8 bases that match TRBD2. Germline V gene lookup returns CDR1 SGHTA and CDR2 FQGNSA. CDR3 length: 18 residues. With 2 bases clipped from V and 4 bases from J, the junction kept 16 bases outside the gene matches. CDR3 in amino acids: CASSLSSGSGVPSYEQYF. CDR3 sequence (DNA): TGTGCCAGCAGCTTATCCAGTGGTAGCGGGGTCCCCAGTTACGAGCAGTACTTC.

This clonotype was counted between two and nine times. The chain has TRBV7-2 and TRBJ2-5; TRBD2 is a possible D gene (7 bases). V was pared by 1 base and J by 1 base, with 13 bases between. CDR1 and CDR2 from the germline V gene are SGHTA and FQGNSA. CDR3 length: 16 residues. The CDR3 nucleotides are TGTGCCAGCAGCTTAGGGTGGCGGGGGCGCCAAGAGACCCAGTACTTC. It codes for CASSLGWRGRQETQYF.

This clonotype was seen at least ten times. The chain joins TRBV20-1 to TRBJ1-2; 7 nucleotides line up with TRBD1. The V and J ends lost 3 bases and 0 bases, in that order; junction bases with no gene match: 4. The germline gives CDR1 DFQATT, CDR2 SNEGSKA (reference sequence). The CDR3 runs 14 residues. CDR3 sequence: CSASTGDSNYGYTF. For the CDR3, the DNA is TGCAGTGCTAGTACAGGGGATTCTAACTATGGCTACACCTTC.

This chain connects TRBV6-5 to TRBJ1-2; TRBD1 aligns across 9 bases. Germline assignment: CDR1 MNHEY and CDR2 SVGAGI. V lost 0 bases and J lost 5; bases outside the gene matches: 10. The CDR3 has 17 amino acids. The CDR3 bases are TGTGCCAGCAGTTACTCTGAAGCTGACAGGGGGACGTATGGCTACACCTTC. It specifies CASSYSEADRGTYGYTF.